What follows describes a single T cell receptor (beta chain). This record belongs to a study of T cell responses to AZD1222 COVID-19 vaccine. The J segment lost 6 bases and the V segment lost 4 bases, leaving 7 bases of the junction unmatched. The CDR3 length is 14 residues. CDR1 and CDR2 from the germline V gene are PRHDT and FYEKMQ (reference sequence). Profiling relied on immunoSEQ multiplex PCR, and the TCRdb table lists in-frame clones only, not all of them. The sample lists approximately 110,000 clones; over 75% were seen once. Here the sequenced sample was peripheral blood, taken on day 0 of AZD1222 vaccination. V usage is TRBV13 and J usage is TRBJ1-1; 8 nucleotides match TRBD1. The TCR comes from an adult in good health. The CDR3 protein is CASSSGTGLAEAFF. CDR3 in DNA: TGTGCCAGCAGCTCCGGGACAGGCCTTGCTGAAGCTTTCTTT. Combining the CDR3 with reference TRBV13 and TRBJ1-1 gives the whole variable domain AAGVIQSPRHLIKEKRETATLKCYPIPRHDTVYWYQQGPGQDPQFLISFYEKMQSDKGSIPDRFSAQQFSDYHSELNMSSLELGDSALYFCASSSGTGLAEAFFGQGTRLTVV.